The T cell receptor beta chain under discussion was sequenced for a study of cytomegalovirus exposure and HLA in healthy donors (dated by TCRdb to 2017 to 2019). Study-level background: An earlier analysis of more than 550 of the donors reported about 260 Gb of sequence data and 90 million to 120 million unique TCR beta sequences obtained from about 179 million T cells. All discovery cohort repertoires had been generated on a single sequencing platform. To predict cytomegalovirus infection status, the study combined high-throughput TCR immunosequencing, statistical association of individual TCRs with disease status, and machine learning. An early release covering roughly 580 HLA-typed donors comprised about 300 gigabases of sequencing data and around 80 million unique TCR sequences. A separate validation cohort of some 130 different subjects was used in addition to the roughly 640-subject first cohort. A later analysis re-analyzed previously published TCR beta repertoires from 666 donors and added high-resolution HLA genotyping to study TCR occurrence patterns. Rather than using new phenotypic data, the later analysis identified candidate immune exposures from TCR beta sequences and from how often those sequences occurred across donors. Donor age, sex, ethnicity and CMV serostatus were compiled alongside the repertoire data. HLA typing covered class I and class II loci at four-digit resolution. The study used immunosequencing to profile the T cell repertoires of 670 or so subjects and linked those repertoires to cytomegalovirus serostatus. In a later genetic analysis, genome-wide SNP genotypes for about three fifths of the 666 donors were used, and that subset was treated as a discovery cohort. Among the roughly 390 genotyped donors, approximately 82% belonged to the genetic ancestry cluster associated with self-reported Caucasian donors. In an earlier analysis of 550 to 700 of the donors, high-throughput TCR beta sequencing was used to judge whether each TCR beta V gene segment behaved as functional or pseudogenic. The number of typed donors differed by locus: roughly 629-630 for A, B, C, DRB1 and DQB1; some 500 for DQA1; 606 for DPA1; and 450 to 480 for DPB1. Four to six DR-DQ haplotypes were handled as single units for association and clustering, since linkage in the cohort was strong. Among 398 genotyped donors of the cohort, an average of 235,054 unique TCR beta nucleotide sequences were sequenced per donor, around a sixth of them non-productive. The study aimed to test whether cataloging public T cell receptors could reveal signatures of past pathogen exposure.

The library relied on the immunoSEQ multiplex PCR assay. A mixture of 60 forward primers for TCR Vbeta segments and 13 reverse primers for TCR Jbeta segments was used in the multiplex PCR. The CDR3 region of rearranged TCR beta genes was amplified from genomic DNA by a multiplex PCR assay. On the Illumina HiSeq System, the amplified TCR beta libraries were sequenced as 87-base-pair reads. From the authors' description of their analysis: Across the 670 or so repertoires, a later analysis counted approximately 75 million unique TCR beta chains, roughly 11 million of which were shared by at least two donors. Raw reads were error-corrected and collapsed into unique sequences with a nearest-neighbor algorithm that merged closely related sequences to remove PCR and sequencing errors. To assign V, D and J gene segments, CDR3 sequences were aligned to IMGT reference sequences. For a sequence to be retained, at least a six-nucleotide match to both a V gene segment and a J gene segment was required. A rearrangement counted as productive if the CDR3 had no stop codons and remained in frame with V and J, and every other rearrangement counted as non-productive. Following IMGT convention, CDR3 was defined as the stretch from the second conserved V-encoded cysteine to the conserved J-encoded phenylalanine. The earlier analysis of fewer than 750 of the donors excluded sequences that lacked an unambiguous match to a single V gene segment. An earlier analysis of fewer than 750 of the donors called V segments functional above 56.7% productive rearrangements and segregating when the between-donor standard deviation exceeded 5%. A statistical classification framework was built for diagnosing cytomegalovirus status from the catalog of TCR beta chain sequences. In a later analysis, V and J genes were assigned by comparing TCR nucleotide sequences against IMGT/GENE-DB human TR gene sequences. A later analysis assigned CDR3 sequences and most-parsimonious VDJ recombination scenarios with the TCRdist pipeline. In a later analysis, every TCR beta chain was defined by the combination of its CDR3 amino acid sequence and its V-gene family, and reads without a unique V-gene family were dropped. To address suspected cross-contamination and a sequencing artifact, a later analysis removed around 590 highly shared, low-generation-probability nucleotide sequences. For each public chain, a later analysis derived a clonal expansion index from normalized ranks of inferred template counts within each repertoire. Generation probabilities in a later analysis came from a VDJ recombination model fitted to out-of-frame rearrangements, and those results were checked against IGoR. In a later analysis, hypergeometric tests were used to score TCR-TCR, TCR-HLA and TCR-CMV co-occurrence, with a repertoire-size bias correction applied to TCR pairs. A later analysis estimated false discovery rates by permuting HLA or CMV assignments 20 times. In a later analysis, co-occurring TCRs were grouped using DBSCAN, with TCRdist sequence similarity added in when clustering inside HLA-allele-positive subsets. Repertoires with fewer than 30,000 or more than 120,000 public chains were left out of co-occurrence clustering, as were about five repertoires with anomalous nucleotide sharing. Here the immuneACCESS table is served through TCRdb, limited to in-frame sequences with V and J called. Missing clones are a known gap in these copies; in checked studies unresolved V genes cover under half, and the rest lacks a known reason. D and trimming come from the DNA, and the V and J calls and clone size come from that table. The sample has around 120,000 clones on record, roughly 79% of them singletons. The ten largest clones add up to around 1.8% of the sample.

Comment on this clone: No cognate antigen has been identified for it. The record has no base qualities; no much larger clone is one base away.

The cohort comprised 550 to 700 healthy bone marrow donors. All cohort members were sampled while nominally healthy, although unrecorded immune exposures were likely present. The donor tested CMV seronegative, placing the donor among the 352 seronegative members of the cohort. A peripheral blood sample was provided by each donor, and peripheral blood mononuclear cells were used for TCR beta sequencing. Genomic DNA was extracted from the blood cell samples with the Qiagen DNeasy Blood Extraction Kit. In the germline V gene, CDR1 corresponds to MRHNA and CDR2 to SNTAGT. The CDR3 starts with the cysteine, ends with the phenylalanine, and has 16 residues. Just the 48-base CDR3 DNA is kept, in frame starting at base 1. V lost 4 bases and J lost 1 base, and the count of bases not matched to a germline gene is 8. Paper-wide results and their limitations: Only TCR beta chains were sequenced in this cohort, and the absence of alpha or paired-chain data limited detectable features. In a later analysis, HLA-associated TCR beta chains showed more clonal expansion and lower generation probabilities than non-associated chains that were equally common. Some IMGT-functional V segments, including TRBV6-2 and TRBV6-3, could not be told apart with the 87-base-pair reads, so those segments were excluded. In vitro tests confirmed that three of the cytomegalovirus-associated TCR beta chains recognize cytomegalovirus antigens. A group of highly shared sequence variants was considered likely to be a technical artifact of the sequencing pipeline. A later genetic analysis reported fewer N-insertions in productive TCRs among donors in an Asian-associated ancestry cluster than the roughly 620-donor mean. The presence/absence analyses assumed that sequencing depth was roughly uniform across donors, and that assumption may not be true. A further reported finding was that TCR beta sequences accurately predicted the HLA-A and HLA-B alleles for most subjects in the first cohort. Immune exposure information for the cohort was limited to CMV serostatus. A later analysis found that most CMV-associated TCR beta chains appeared HLA-restricted, with HLA associations seemingly driven largely by CMV exposure. According to a later analysis, TCR association rates differed among HLA loci, with DRB1 alleles showing the most associated TCRs and HLA-C alleles showing the fewest. Several of the top co-occurrence clusters appeared to be linked to parvovirus B19, influenza, CMV and Epstein-Barr virus, according to a later analysis. In an earlier analysis of fewer than 750 of the donors, most TCR beta V segments were observed in productive rearrangements about 87% or about 30% of the time, broadly matching IMGT annotations. The earlier analysis of approximately 590 of the donors excluded some 15 rarely observed V segments, including chromosome 9 orphons, because counts were too low. Correlated functional status among segregating V segments might reflect linkage disequilibrium, but an unknown experimental factor could not be ruled out. Most TCR sequences were observed very rarely across donors, whereas some public TCRs were present in many individuals. A later genetic analysis associated a missense DCLRE1C variant with V-gene and J-gene trimming of TCR beta chains, and an independent cohort replicated the association. A total of fewer than 200 TCR beta chains were listed by the study as associated with cytomegalovirus. The authors suggested that the approach could potentially be generalized to other disease states and immunological phenotypes. Because some donors lacked HLA typing at each locus, the association tests relied only on the typed subset. Cytomegalovirus status was reported to be diagnosed by the classifier with high specificity and sensitivity in both the original and validation cohorts. In a later analysis, some 17,000 TCR beta sequences were associated with specific HLA alleles at a false discovery rate of 0.05. Assigning TCR associations to individual alleles was difficult when HLA alleles, especially DR and DQ, strongly co-occurred.

The chain links TRBV6-4 with TRBJ1-1, with 8 bases matching TRBD1. Sequenced sample: PBMCs. The origin of this receptor is a woman in her fifties or sixties in good health and CMV-seronegative. Read as DNA, the sequence is TGTGCCAGCAGTGCCCAGACAGGGGCGAGGAACACTGAAGCTTTCTTT. This encodes CASSAQTGARNTEAFF.